The rows below give T cell receptor beta chains drawn from one sample of a study of molecular identifiers for immune sequencing clone quantification. TCRdb reprocessed the PCR reads via MiXCR and lists one record per CDR3 protein. The table includes a few hundred thousand distinct CDR3 sequences, about 22% detected once. Material for sequencing was naive CD8+ T cells from blood, with Jurkat cell RNA spiked in. The receptors derive from a human donor in good health. Some libraries in this study had Jurkat cell RNA spiked in. The CDR3 runs from the conserved cysteine through the conserved F or W. The order of the fields is CDR3 length, clone size, J gene, D gene, V gene, CDR3 DNA, CDR3 protein. The D gene is left open where the match is weak. Clone size is stated in some rows and not others, as once, few, many or a class when expanded.

len: 16; abundance: NA; j_gene: TRBJ2-1; d_gene: NA; v_gene: TRBV12-3/TRBV12-4; CDR3nt: TGTGCCAGCAGTTTTCTCTCGGGTAAGCGCTACAATGAGCAGTTCTTC; CDR3aa: CASSFLSGKRYNEQFF
len: 15; abundance: many; j_gene: TRBJ2-7; d_gene: TRBD1; v_gene: TRBV5-4; CDR3nt: TGTGCCAGCAGCCCCTCCGGGACAGGGGGCTACGAGCAGTACTTC; CDR3aa: CASSPSGTGGYEQYF
len: 16; abundance: many; j_gene: TRBJ1-1; d_gene: TRBD1; v_gene: TRBV6-5; CDR3nt: TGTGCCAGCAGTTACGTCCGACAGGGCGGTGACACTGAAGCTTTCTTT; CDR3aa: CASSYVRQGGDTEAFF
len: 17; abundance: few; j_gene: TRBJ2-5; d_gene: NA; v_gene: TRBV7-9; CDR3nt: TGTGCCAGCAGCTTAGTCGGGACACAAGAACCTCAAGAGACCCAGTACTTC; CDR3aa: CASSLVGTQEPQETQYF
len: 15; abundance: many; j_gene: TRBJ2-3; d_gene: NA; v_gene: TRBV9; CDR3nt: TGTGCCAGCAGCGCGTGGGGCAGGCGCACAGATACGCAGTATTTT; CDR3aa: CASSAWGRRTDTQYF
len: 13; abundance: many; j_gene: TRBJ2-7; d_gene: NA; v_gene: TRBV27; CDR3nt: TGTGCCAGCAGTGCGGGGACGTCTCCGATGCAGTACTTC; CDR3aa: CASSAGTSPMQYF
len: 15; abundance: many; j_gene: TRBJ2-1; d_gene: NA; v_gene: TRBV29-1; CDR3nt: TGCAGCGTTGAAGATGAGGGCAGCTCCTACAATGAGCAGTTCTTC; CDR3aa: CSVEDEGSSYNEQFF
len: 13; abundance: many; j_gene: TRBJ1-1; d_gene: NA; v_gene: TRBV4-3; CDR3nt: TGCGCCAGCAGCCAGGGTACAGGACTGGAAGCTTTCTTT; CDR3aa: CASSQGTGLEAFF
len: 14; abundance: NA; j_gene: TRBJ2-7; d_gene: TRBD1; v_gene: TRBV28; CDR3nt: TGTGCCAGCACCGCGCGGGGACAGGGTTACGTGCAGTACTTC; CDR3aa: CASTARGQGYVQYF
len: 14; abundance: many; j_gene: TRBJ2-2; d_gene: TRBD2; v_gene: TRBV6-5; CDR3nt: TGTGCCAGCATCGACCGGGACTACCCCGGGGAGCTGTTTTTT; CDR3aa: CASIDRDYPGELFF
len: 16; abundance: few; j_gene: TRBJ2-1; d_gene: TRBD2; v_gene: TRBV11-2; CDR3nt: TGTGCCAGCAGCCCCAGGGTCACTAGCGCCTACAATGAGCAGTTCTTC; CDR3aa: CASSPRVTSAYNEQFF
len: 14; abundance: many; j_gene: TRBJ2-7; d_gene: NA; v_gene: TRBV5-1; CDR3nt: TGCGCCAGCAGCTTGGACATACGAACCTACGAGCAGTACTTC; CDR3aa: CASSLDIRTYEQYF
len: 14; abundance: few; j_gene: TRBJ2-3; d_gene: TRBD2; v_gene: TRBV27; CDR3nt: TGTGCCAGCAGTTCCGGACTAGCGGTGGATACGCAGTATTTT; CDR3aa: CASSSGLAVDTQYF
len: 16; abundance: many; j_gene: TRBJ2-3; d_gene: TRBD2; v_gene: TRBV14; CDR3nt: TGTGCCAGCAGCCAAGTAGCGGGGGAGGTTCAAGATACGCAGTATTTT; CDR3aa: CASSQVAGEVQDTQYF
len: 16; abundance: few; j_gene: TRBJ2-7; d_gene: NA; v_gene: TRBV3-1; CDR3nt: TGTGCCAGCAGCCAAGGGTTAGGCCGCAGTCGGGACGAGCAGTACTTC; CDR3aa: CASSQGLGRSRDEQYF
len: 14; abundance: few; j_gene: TRBJ1-1; d_gene: TRBD1; v_gene: TRBV30; CDR3nt: TGTGCCTGGAGTACCGGAACAGGGGACACTGAAGCTTTCTTT; CDR3aa: CAWSTGTGDTEAFF
len: 22; abundance: few; j_gene: TRBJ2-3; d_gene: TRBD2; v_gene: TRBV18; CDR3nt: TGTGCCAGCTCACTAACCGTCCACTGGACTAGCGGGGGAGGGGCCCACACAGATACGCAGTATTTT; CDR3aa: CASSLTVHWTSGGGAHTDTQYF
len: 16; abundance: many; j_gene: TRBJ2-5; d_gene: NA; v_gene: TRBV6-5; CDR3nt: TGTGCCAGCAGTTACTCAGGGGGGGGGTACCAAGAGACCCAGTACTTC; CDR3aa: CASSYSGGGYQETQYF